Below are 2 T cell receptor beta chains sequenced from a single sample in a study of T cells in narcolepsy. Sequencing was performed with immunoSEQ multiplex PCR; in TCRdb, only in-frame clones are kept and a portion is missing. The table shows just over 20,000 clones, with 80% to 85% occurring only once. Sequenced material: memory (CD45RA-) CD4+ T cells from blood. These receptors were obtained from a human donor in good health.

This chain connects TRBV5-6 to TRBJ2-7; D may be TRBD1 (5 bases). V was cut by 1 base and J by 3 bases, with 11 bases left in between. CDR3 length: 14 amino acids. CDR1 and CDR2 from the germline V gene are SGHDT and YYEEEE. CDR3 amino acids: CASSLRYRSYEQYF. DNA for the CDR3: TGTGCCAGCAGCTTGCGGTACAGGAGCTACGAGCAGTACTTC.

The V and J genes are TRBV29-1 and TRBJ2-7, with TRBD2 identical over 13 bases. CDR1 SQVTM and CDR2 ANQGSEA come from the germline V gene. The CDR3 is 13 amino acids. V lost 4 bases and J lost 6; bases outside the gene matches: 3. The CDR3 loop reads CSVGLAGGVEQYF. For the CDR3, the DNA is TGCAGCGTTGGACTAGCGGGGGGAGTCGAGCAGTACTTC.